The 15 T cell receptor beta chains reported below all come from one sample, sequenced in a study of T cell responses to AZD1222 COVID-19 vaccine. Repertoires were generated with immunoSEQ multiplex PCR, while TCRdb's copy carries only in-frame clones and drops some. The sample carries more than 150,000 clones, approximately 92% recorded once. Source: peripheral blood, taken on day 0 of AZD1222 vaccination. The receptor source for this set is an adult in good health.

The CDR3 DNA follows: TGTGCCATCAGTGAGTTCGGCCCGGGAGGGCCTGGGTTATCGCAGTTCTTC. It encodes CAISEFGPGGPGLSQFF. The gene calls are TRBV10-3 and TRBJ2-1; TRBD2 matches at 8 bases. The junction had 17 bases not matched to a gene; V was cut back by 1 base and J by 12 bases. The CDR3 has 17 residues. CDR1 and CDR2 from the germline V gene are ENHRY and SYGVKD.

The chain joins TRBV6-6 to TRBJ1-5, with D uncertain. Trimming left V 7 bases short and J 4 bases short, with 17 bases between. CDR1 is MNHNY, CDR2 SVGAGI, per germline (reference sequence). CDR3 length equals 15 residues. The CDR3 sequence: CASKRPGGGNQPQHF. In DNA, the CDR3 is TGTGCCAGCAAACGACCCGGTGGCGGGAATCAGCCCCAGCATTTT.

The chain is built from TRBV28 and TRBJ1-4; tentatively, D is TRBD1 (5 bases). This CDR3 has 14 amino acids. Germline V gene sequence: CDR1 MDHEN, CDR2 SYDVKM. Between the trimmed V and J ends, which lost 2 bases and 5 bases, there was a span of 9 bases. The DNA for the CDR3 is TGTGCCAGCAGTTTAGGTGGGGGGAATGAAAAACTGTTTTTT. This gives the protein CASSLGGGNEKLFF.

The chain joins TRBV6-1 to TRBJ1-2, with D perhaps matching TRBD1 (5 bases). The CDR3 loop spans 15 amino acids. V lost 0 bases to trimming and J lost 4 bases, with 12 bases between them. Germline V CDR1 and CDR2: MNHNS, SASEGT. The CDR3 DNA sequence: TGTGCCAGCAGTGAAGCCGGGACTCTCATCTATGGCTACACCTTC. It yields the protein CASSEAGTLIYGYTF.

In regard to this clone: Other DNA sequences in the sample encode the same CDR3. The chain links TRBV9 to TRBJ1-1; D perhaps matches TRBD1 (5 bases). Germline V gene lookup returns CDR1 SGDLS and CDR2 YYNGEE. This CDR3 has 13 amino acids. The ends were cut back, 1 base at V and 4 bases at J, with 8 bases in the middle. The CDR3 loop is CASSVTGGTEAFF. DNA of the CDR3: TGTGCCAGCAGCGTAACCGGGGGCACTGAAGCTTTCTTT.

The chain joins TRBV6-1 to TRBJ1-1; D unclear. This CDR3 has 15 residues. CDR1 is MNHNS, CDR2 SASEGT, per germline. Trimming removed 2 bases from V and 0 bases from J, with 10 bases in between. The CDR3 DNA follows: TGTGCCAGCAGTGAAAACTGGGGAATGAACACTGAAGCTTTCTTT. Amino acid sequence: CASSENWGMNTEAFF.

CDR3 amino acids: CASSSYGPNEAFF. The CDR3, as DNA: TGTGCCAGCAGCTCTTACGGGCCCAATGAAGCTTTCTTT. This chain uses TRBV7-2 with TRBJ1-1; D call uncertain. This CDR3 is built from 13 residues. V was pared by 4 bases and J by 7 bases, with 13 bases between. The germline V gene encodes CDR1 SGHTA and CDR2 FQGNSA. Using reference TRBV7-2 and TRBJ1-1 for the parts outside the CDR3, the full variable domain is GAGVSQSPSNKVTEKGKDVELRCDPISGHTALYWYRQSLGQGLEFLIYFQGNSAPDKSGLPSDRFSAERTGGSVSTLTIQRTQQEDSAVYLCASSSYGPNEAFFGQGTRLTVV.

The chain links TRBV7-8 to TRBJ2-7, with 7 bases identical to TRBD2. The CDR3 spans 13 residues. Per the germline V gene, CDR1 is SGHVS and CDR2 is FQNEAQ. The trim removed 3 bases at V and 3 bases at J, leaving 2 bases unmatched. The CDR3 here is CASSFGGGYEQYV. The CDR3 bases are TGTGCCAGCAGCTTCGGCGGGGGCTACGAGCAGTACGTC.

CDR3 DNA sequence: TGTGCCAGCAGCTTAGCAGCCGGCCATAACACTGAAGCTTTCTTT. It encodes CASSLAAGHNTEAFF. J is TRBJ1-1 and V is TRBV7-2; unclear D gene. V was clipped by 0 bases and J by 2 bases, with 10 bases between them. This CDR3 has 15 residues. The germline V gene encodes CDR1 SGHTA and CDR2 FQGNSA.

J is TRBJ2-2 and V is TRBV30, with D maybe TRBD2 (5 bases). The CDR3 totals 14 residues. CDR1 and CDR2 (germline): GTSNPN, SVGIG (reference sequence). The ends were cut back, 2 bases at V and 4 bases at J, with 11 bases in the middle. CDR3 sequence (DNA): TGTGCCTGGAGTTCCTGGACTGGCACCGGGGAGCTGTTTTTT. Translation: CAWSSWTGTGELFF.

The V gene is TRBV2, the J gene TRBJ1-1; D unclear. The CDR3 contains 13 residues. CDR1 and CDR2 from the germline V gene are SNHLY and FYNNEI. Trimming removed 11 bases from V and 0 bases from J, with 13 bases in between. CDR3 DNA: TGTGCCGTCCAAACAGAAATGAACACTGAAGCTTTCTTT. Encoded protein: CAVQTEMNTEAFF. The full variable domain, completed using reference TRBV2 and TRBJ1-1, is EPEVTQTPSHQVTQMGQEVILRCVPISNHLYFYWYRQILGQKVEFLVSFYNNEISEKSEIFDDQFSVERPDGSNFTLKIRSTKLEDSAMYFCAVQTEMNTEAFFGQGTRLTVV.

This sequence joins TRBV5-4 and TRBJ2-7, with a possible D match to TRBD1 (6 bases). Germline V CDR1 and CDR2: SGHNT, YYREEE (reference sequence). V lost 4 bases, J lost 1 base, and 18 bases lay in between. This CDR3 contains 16 residues. Here the CDR3 reads CASSQEVGAPSYEQYF. The CDR3, as DNA: TGTGCCAGCAGCCAGGAAGTGGGGGCCCCTTCCTACGAGCAGTACTTC.

This sequence joins TRBV7-2 and TRBJ2-2, with no clear D. Germline V gives CDR1 SGHTA, CDR2 FQGNSA. The CDR3 length is 15 residues. V lost 1 base to trimming and J lost 4 bases, with 10 bases between them. The CDR3 loop reads CASSLGPRLTGELFF. The CDR3 DNA follows: TGTGCCAGCAGCTTAGGGCCGCGGCTCACCGGGGAGCTGTTTTTT.

CDR3 bases: TGCGCCAGCGGGACAGGGATGACTGAAGCTTTCTTT. Translation: CASGTGMTEAFF. This chain connects TRBV5-1 to TRBJ1-1; TRBD1 aligns across 9 bases. The CDR3 consists of 12 residues. V gave up 7 bases and J gave up 5 bases; unmatched junction bases: 3. Germline lookup yields CDR1 SGHRS and CDR2 YFSETQ.

The chain combines TRBV18 with TRBJ1-1; maybe TRBD1 (5 bases). The germline gives CDR1 KGHSH, CDR2 LQKENI. With 4 bases removed from V and 0 bases from J, the gap between germline ends came to 6 bases. This CDR3 comprises 13 residues. CDR3 protein: CASSRDLNTEAFF. As DNA, the CDR3 is TGTGCCAGCTCACGGGACCTGAACACTGAAGCTTTCTTT.